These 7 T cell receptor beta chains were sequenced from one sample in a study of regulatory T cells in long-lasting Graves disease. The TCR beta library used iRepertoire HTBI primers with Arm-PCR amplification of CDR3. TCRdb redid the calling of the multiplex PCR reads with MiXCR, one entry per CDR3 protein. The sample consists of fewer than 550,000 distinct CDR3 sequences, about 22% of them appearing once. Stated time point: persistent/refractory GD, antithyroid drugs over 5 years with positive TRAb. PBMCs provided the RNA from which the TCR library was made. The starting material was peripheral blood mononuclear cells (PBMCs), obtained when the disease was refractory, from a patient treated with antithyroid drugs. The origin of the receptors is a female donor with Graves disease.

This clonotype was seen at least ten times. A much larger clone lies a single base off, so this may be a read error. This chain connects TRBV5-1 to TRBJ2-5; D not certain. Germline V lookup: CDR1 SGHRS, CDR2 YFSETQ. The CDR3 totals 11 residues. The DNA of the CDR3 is TGTGCCAGCAGCTTAGATGAGACCCAGTACTTC. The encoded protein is CASSLDETQYF.

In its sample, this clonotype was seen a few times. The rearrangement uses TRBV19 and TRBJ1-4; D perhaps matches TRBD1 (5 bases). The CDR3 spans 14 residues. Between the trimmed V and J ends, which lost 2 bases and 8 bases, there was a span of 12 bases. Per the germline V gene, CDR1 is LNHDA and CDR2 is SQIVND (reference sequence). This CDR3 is CASSITGDAEKLFF. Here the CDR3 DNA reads TGTGCCAGTAGTATAACTGGGGACGCGGAAAAACTGTTTTTT.

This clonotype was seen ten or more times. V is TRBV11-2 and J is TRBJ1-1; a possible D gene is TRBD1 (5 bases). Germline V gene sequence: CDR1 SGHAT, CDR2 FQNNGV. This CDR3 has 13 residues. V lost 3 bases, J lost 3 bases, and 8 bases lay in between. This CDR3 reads CASSFGADTEAFF. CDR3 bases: TGTGCCAGCAGCTTCGGGGCAGACACTGAAGCTTTCTTT. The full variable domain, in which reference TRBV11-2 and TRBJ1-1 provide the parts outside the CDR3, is EAGVAQSPRYKIIEKRQSVAFWCNPISGHATLYWYQQILGQGPKLLIQFQNNGVVDDSQLPKDRFSAERLKGVDSTLKIQPAKLEDSAVYLCASSFGADTEAFFGQGTRLTVV.

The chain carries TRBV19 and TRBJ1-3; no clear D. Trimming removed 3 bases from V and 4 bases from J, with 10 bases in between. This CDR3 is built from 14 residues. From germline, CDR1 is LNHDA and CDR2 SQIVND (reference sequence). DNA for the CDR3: TGTGCCAGTAGTATGGTTCTCCGAGGAAACACCATATATTTT. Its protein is CASSMVLRGNTIYF.

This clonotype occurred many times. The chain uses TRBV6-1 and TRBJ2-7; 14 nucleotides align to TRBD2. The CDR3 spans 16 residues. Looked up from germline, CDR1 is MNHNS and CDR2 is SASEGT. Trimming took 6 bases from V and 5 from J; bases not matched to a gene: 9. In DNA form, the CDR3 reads TGTGCCAGCAGGAGGGGTCGACTAGCGGGAGGGAACGAGCAGTACTTC. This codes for CASRRGRLAGGNEQYF.

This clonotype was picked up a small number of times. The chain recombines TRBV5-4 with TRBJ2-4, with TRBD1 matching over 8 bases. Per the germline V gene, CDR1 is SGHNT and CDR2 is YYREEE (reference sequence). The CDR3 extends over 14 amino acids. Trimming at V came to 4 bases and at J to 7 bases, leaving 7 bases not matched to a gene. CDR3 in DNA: TGTGCCAGCAGCATTCAGGGGGCGGAGAACATTCAGTACTTC. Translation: CASSIQGAENIQYF.

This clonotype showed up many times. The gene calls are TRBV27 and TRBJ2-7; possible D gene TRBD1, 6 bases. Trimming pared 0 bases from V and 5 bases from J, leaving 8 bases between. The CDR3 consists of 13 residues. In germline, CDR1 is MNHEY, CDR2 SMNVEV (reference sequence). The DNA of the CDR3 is TGTGCCAGCAGTTTATCGGGGGCCAACGAGCAGTACTTC. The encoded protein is CASSLSGANEQYF.